This T cell receptor beta chain was sequenced for a study of blood T cell repertoires in COVID-19. For the study at large: The origin of the acute and convalescent COVID-19 samples was the United States, Italy and Spain.

As handled by the study authors: Amplification from reference gene primers served as the basis for estimated nucleated cell counts. Measured with immunoSEQ multiplex PCR; TCRdb has only the in-frame clones, and not every one. D and trimming come from the DNA, and the V and J calls and clone size come from that table. The repertoire holds 250,000 or so clones, with approximately 86% as singletons. V shed 3 bases, J shed 1 base, and the junction held 5 bases outside the gene matches. The CDR3 is 15 residues long. Germline V lookup: CDR1 LNHDA, CDR2 SQIVND (reference sequence). Sequenced material: peripheral blood. The origin of this receptor is a woman in her 70s with active or convalescent COVID-19. The chain has TRBV19 and TRBJ2-7, with 8 bases identical to TRBD1. Here the CDR3 reads CASSIRRQGSYEQYF. The CDR3 bases are TGTGCCAGTAGTATTAGGAGACAGGGGTCCTACGAGCAGTACTTC.